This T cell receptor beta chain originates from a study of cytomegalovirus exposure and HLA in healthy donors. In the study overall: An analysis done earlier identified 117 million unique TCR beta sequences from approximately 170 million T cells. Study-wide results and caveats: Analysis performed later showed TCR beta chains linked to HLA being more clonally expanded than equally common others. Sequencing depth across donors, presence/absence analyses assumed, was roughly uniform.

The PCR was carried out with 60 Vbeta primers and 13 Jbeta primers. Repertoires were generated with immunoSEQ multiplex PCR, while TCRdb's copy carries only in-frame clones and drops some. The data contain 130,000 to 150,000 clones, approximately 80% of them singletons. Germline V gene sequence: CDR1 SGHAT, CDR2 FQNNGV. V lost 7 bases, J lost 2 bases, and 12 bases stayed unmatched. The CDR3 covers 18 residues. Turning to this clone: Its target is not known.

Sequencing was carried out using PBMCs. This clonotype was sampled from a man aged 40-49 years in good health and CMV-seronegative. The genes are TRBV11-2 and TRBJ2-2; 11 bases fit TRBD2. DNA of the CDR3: TGTGCCAGCACCGCGGGGCTAGCGGGGGGAATAAACACCGGGGAGCTGTTTTTT. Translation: CASTAGLAGGINTGELFF.